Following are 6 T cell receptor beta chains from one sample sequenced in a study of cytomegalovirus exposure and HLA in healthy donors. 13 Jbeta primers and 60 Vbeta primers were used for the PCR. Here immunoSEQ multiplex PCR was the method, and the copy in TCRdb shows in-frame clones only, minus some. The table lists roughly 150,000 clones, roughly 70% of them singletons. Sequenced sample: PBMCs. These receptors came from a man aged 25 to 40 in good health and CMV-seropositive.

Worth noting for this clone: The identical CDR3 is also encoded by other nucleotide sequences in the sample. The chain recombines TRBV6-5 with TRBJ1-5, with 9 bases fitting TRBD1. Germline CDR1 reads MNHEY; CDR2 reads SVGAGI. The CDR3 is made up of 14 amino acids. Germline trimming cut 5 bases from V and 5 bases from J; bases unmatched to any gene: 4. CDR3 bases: TGTGCCAGCAGTCGGGGGACAGGGTATCAGCCCCAGCATTTT. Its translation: CASSRGTGYQPQHF.

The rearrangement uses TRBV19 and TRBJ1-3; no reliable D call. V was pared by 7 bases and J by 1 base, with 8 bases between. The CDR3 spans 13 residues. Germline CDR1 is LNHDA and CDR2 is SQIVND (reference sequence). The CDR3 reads CASNFVSGNTIYF. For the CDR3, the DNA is TGTGCCAGTAATTTCGTTTCTGGAAACACCATATATTTT.

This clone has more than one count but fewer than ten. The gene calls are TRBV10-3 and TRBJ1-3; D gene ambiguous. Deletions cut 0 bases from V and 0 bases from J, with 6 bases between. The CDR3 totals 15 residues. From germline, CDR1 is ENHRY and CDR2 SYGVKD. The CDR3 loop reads CAISESLNSGNTIYF. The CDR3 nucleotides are TGTGCCATCAGTGAGTCGTTAAACTCTGGAAACACCATATATTTT.

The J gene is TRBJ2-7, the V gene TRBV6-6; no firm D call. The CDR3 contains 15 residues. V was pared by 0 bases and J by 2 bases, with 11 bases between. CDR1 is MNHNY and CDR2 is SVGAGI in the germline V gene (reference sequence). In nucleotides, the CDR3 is TGTGCCAGCAGTTACTCGAAGCTACTCCCCTACGAGCAGTACTTC. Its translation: CASSYSKLLPYEQYF.

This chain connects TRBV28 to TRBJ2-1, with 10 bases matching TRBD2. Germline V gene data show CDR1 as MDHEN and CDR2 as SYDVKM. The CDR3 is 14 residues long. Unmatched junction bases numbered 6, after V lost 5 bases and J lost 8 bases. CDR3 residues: CASSRAGGPHEQFF. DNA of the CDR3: TGTGCCAGCAGTCGAGCGGGAGGGCCACATGAGCAGTTCTTC. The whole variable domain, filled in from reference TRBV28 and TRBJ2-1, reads DVKVTQSSRYLVKRTGEKVFLECVQDMDHENMFWYRQDPGLGLRLIYFSYDVKMKEKGDIPEGYSVSREKKERFSLILESASTNQTSMYLCASSRAGGPHEQFFGPGTRLTVL.

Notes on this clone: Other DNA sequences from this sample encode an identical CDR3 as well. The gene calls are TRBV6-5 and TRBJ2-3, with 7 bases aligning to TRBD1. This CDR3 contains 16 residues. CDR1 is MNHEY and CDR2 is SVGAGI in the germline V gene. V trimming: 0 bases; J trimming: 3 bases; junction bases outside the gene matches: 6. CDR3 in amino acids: CASSYSSQGVTDTQYF. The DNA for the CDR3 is TGTGCCAGCAGTTACTCCTCCCAGGGGGTGACAGATACGCAGTATTTT.